Presented here are 27 T cell receptor beta chains from one specimen sequenced in a study of T cells in narcolepsy. Profiling relied on immunoSEQ multiplex PCR, and the TCRdb table lists in-frame clones only, not all of them. Of around 3,500 clones listed, about 59% are singletons. Sequences were obtained from CD45RA- memory CD8+ T cells from PBMCs. These receptors all come from a human donor with narcolepsy.

The chain has TRBV4-1 and TRBJ1-1; 7 nucleotides line up with TRBD1. Unmatched junction bases numbered 3, after V lost 0 bases and J lost 5 bases. The germline V gene has CDR1 MGHRA and CDR2 YSYEKL. This CDR3 region has 14 residues. In nucleotides, the CDR3 is TGCGCCAGCAGCCAAGACCCCAGGGGGACTGAAGCTTTCTTT. This gives the protein CASSQDPRGTEAFF.

The chain couples TRBV9 to TRBJ1-1, with D possibly TRBD1 on 5 matching bases. This CDR3 has 15 residues. V was clipped by 4 bases and J by 1 base, with 14 bases between them. CDR1 and CDR2 (germline): SGDLS, YYNGEE. The CDR3 reads CASSSNRLRNTEAFF. The CDR3 DNA sequence: TGTGCCAGCAGCTCCAACAGGTTGCGGAACACTGAAGCTTTCTTT.

V and J are TRBV7-6 and TRBJ1-5; D unresolved. The CDR3 consists of 14 residues. CDR1 is SGHVS, CDR2 FNYEAQ, per germline. V lost 5 bases and J 4 bases, leaving 12 bases between the germline ends. The DNA of the CDR3 is TGTGCCAGCAGCCCGGGAGGGCGAAATCAGCCCCAGCATTTT. Protein sequence: CASSPGGRNQPQHF.

Only a few counts were recorded for this clone. This rearrangement joins TRBV4-2 to TRBJ2-3; no firm D call. V dropped 4 bases and J dropped 6 bases, with 11 bases sitting between them. Germline lookup yields CDR1 LGHNA and CDR2 YNFKEQ. The CDR3 extends over 13 amino acids. This chain's CDR3 is CASSPTERDTQYF. In nucleotides, the CDR3 is TGTGCCAGCAGCCCTACCGAAAGGGATACGCAGTATTTT.

This clone is categorized as medium-sized. This sequence joins TRBV7-9 and TRBJ1-3; no firm D call. V was shortened by 6 bases and J by 11 bases, with 14 bases between the two germline ends. Per germline, CDR1 SEHNR and CDR2 FQNEAQ (reference sequence). This CDR3 is 12 amino acids long. CDR3 DNA: TGTGCCAGCAGGCAAATGGGAGGCCCCATATATTTT. Its translation is CASRQMGGPIYF.

This clone has a single count. The chain joins TRBV7-9 to TRBJ1-4; D unresolved. The V gene lost 2 bases and the J gene lost 0 bases, with 7 bases spanning the gap. The CDR3 has 15 residues. The V gene's germline CDR1 is SEHNR and CDR2 FQNEAQ (reference sequence). The CDR3 sequence is CASSLTDATNEKLFF. The CDR3 DNA reads as TGTGCCAGCAGCTTAACAGACGCAACTAATGAAAAACTGTTTTTT.

The chain links TRBV7-2 to TRBJ2-1; 10 positions agree with TRBD2. V shed 1 base and J 6 bases; nucleotides not matched to a gene: 6. This CDR3 comprises 16 residues. CDR1 is SGHTA and CDR2 is FQGNSA in the germline V gene. In DNA, the CDR3 is TGTGCCAGCAGCTTAGGGCCAGCGGGGGGGTCCAATGAGCAGTTCTTC. Translating gives CASSLGPAGGSNEQFF.

The chain links TRBV11-1 to TRBJ2-2, with D perhaps TRBD1 (6 bases). Germline CDR1 reads SGHAT; CDR2 reads FQDESV (reference sequence). This CDR3 has 14 amino acids. V lost 10 bases and J 2 bases, leaving 14 bases between the germline ends. CDR3 sequence (DNA): TGTGCCACCCCTGGGACATACAACACCGGGGAGCTGTTTTTT. Amino acid sequence: CATPGTYNTGELFF.

This sequence joins TRBV27 and TRBJ2-7; 7 bases are shared with TRBD2. With V trimmed by 3 bases and J by 0 bases, 14 bases remained unmatched. The CDR3 extends over 18 amino acids. Germline V gives CDR1 MNHEY, CDR2 SMNVEV (reference sequence). The CDR3 region has the DNA TGTGCCAGCAGTTTTCACTTCCCCCCAAGCGGGGCCTCCTACGAGCAGTACTTC. As protein: CASSFHFPPSGASYEQYF.

V usage is TRBV7-6 and J usage is TRBJ2-5; tentatively, D is TRBD2 (7 bases). V was shortened by 6 bases and J by 2 bases, with 10 bases between the two germline ends. The germline CDR1 and CDR2 sequences are SGHVS and FNYEAQ. The CDR3 consists of 13 residues. CDR3 loop: CASRGGAQETQYF. As DNA, the CDR3 is TGTGCCAGCAGGGGGGGGGCGCAAGAGACCCAGTACTTC. The whole variable domain, remainder taken from reference TRBV7-6 and TRBJ2-5, is GAGVSQSPRYKVTKRGQDVALRCDPISGHVSLYWYRQALGQGPEFLTYFNYEAQQDKSGLPNDRFSAERPEGSISTLTIQRTEQRDSAMYRCASRGGAQETQYFGPGTRLLVL.

This clone turned up a few times. The chain links TRBV15 to TRBJ2-1; D perhaps matches TRBD2 (7 bases). This CDR3 has 13 amino acids. Germline V gives CDR1 LNHNV, CDR2 YYDKDF (reference sequence). V lost 2 bases to trimming and J lost 16 bases, with 18 bases between them. CDR3 bases: TGTGCCACCAGCAGACAACGAGGGGGGGCTAGCTTCTTC. As protein: CATSRQRGGASFF.

CDR3 DNA sequence: TGCGCCAGCAGCCAAGACCGTTATAATTCACCCCTCCACTTT. Translated: CASSQDRYNSPLHF. The J gene is TRBJ1-6, the V gene TRBV4-1; D is undetermined. V gave up 0 bases and J gave up 4 bases, with 4 bases separating them. The CDR3 is made up of 14 amino acids. Per germline, CDR1 MGHRA and CDR2 YSYEKL.

This chain joins TRBV6-5 and TRBJ1-2; D unresolved. CDR1 is MNHEY and CDR2 is SVGAGI in the germline V gene. The CDR3 sequence is 12 residues long. Trimming left V 7 bases short and J 8 bases short, with 14 bases between. CDR3 region: CASTGMDGGYTF. The CDR3, as DNA: TGTGCCAGCACTGGAATGGATGGCGGCTACACCTTC.

The chain uses TRBV10-3 and TRBJ2-1; 12 bases fit TRBD2. Germline values: CDR1 ENHRY, CDR2 SYGVKD. V gave up 10 bases and J gave up 0 bases; unmatched junction bases: 7. The CDR3 extends over 16 amino acids. The CDR3 sequence is CATYPSGGASYNEQFF. CDR3 coding DNA: TGTGCCACCTATCCTAGCGGGGGGGCCTCCTACAATGAGCAGTTCTTC.

The chain carries TRBV5-5 and TRBJ1-2; D gene unclear. CDR1 and CDR2 (germline): SGHKS, YYEKEE (reference sequence). The CDR3 runs to 17 residues. The ends were cut back, 0 bases at V and 2 bases at J, with 17 bases in the middle. CDR3 in amino acids: CASSLDNFAVGNYGYTF. The CDR3 DNA reads as TGTGCCAGCAGCTTGGATAATTTCGCAGTGGGGAACTATGGCTACACCTTC.

By its share, this clone is medium-sized (0.01 to 0.1%). The V and J genes are TRBV4-1 and TRBJ2-1, with TRBD2 matching 11 bases. CDR1 and CDR2 (germline): MGHRA, YSYEKL. The V gene end was trimmed by 1 base and the J gene end by 4 bases; junction bases not matched to a gene: 6. The CDR3 sequence is 17 residues long. CDR3 sequence (DNA): TGCGCCAGCAGCCAAGGGGCCGGGACTAGCGGATACAATGAGCAGTTCTTC. Its translation is CASSQGAGTSGYNEQFF.

The V and J genes are TRBV5-5 and TRBJ2-5; possible D gene TRBD2, 5 bases. The J call may be incorrect, as the DNA end agrees better with TRBJ2-7. Germline V gene lookup returns CDR1 SGHKS and CDR2 YYEKEE (reference sequence). The CDR3 runs 17 residues. The CDR3 coding sequence is TGTGCCAGCAGCTTTCGCGCGAGTGACCCGGGATCCTACGAGCAGTACTTC. It encodes CASSFRASDPGSYEQYF.

CDR3 nucleotide sequence: TGTGCCAGCATCCCGAGTGGGAAAGAGACCCAGTACTTC. Amino acid sequence: CASIPSGKETQYF. The chain has TRBV7-9 and TRBJ2-5; D uncertain. Germline CDR1 SEHNR, CDR2 FQNEAQ (reference sequence). Trimming shortened V by 7 bases and J by 3 bases, and 12 bases separated the two germline ends. The CDR3 runs 13 residues.

With respect to this clone: A read error is likely here: a far larger clone is one base away. The rearrangement links TRBV5-1 to TRBJ1-1; D gene uncertain. CDR3 length: 15 residues. Germline V gene sequence: CDR1 SGHRS, CDR2 YFSETQ. The V gene lost 0 bases and the J gene lost 3 bases, with 12 bases spanning the gap. As DNA, the CDR3 is TGCGCCAGCAGCTTGGCCCCGGGGATGTACACTGAAGCTTTCTTT. This gives the protein CASSLAPGMYTEAFF.

V and J are TRBV19 and TRBJ1-5; D remains unclear. This CDR3 comprises 14 residues. Germline V gene lookup returns CDR1 LNHDA and CDR2 SQIVND (reference sequence). Trimming pared 1 base from V and 0 bases from J, leaving 4 bases between. The CDR3 DNA reads TGTGCCAGTAGTATAGGGTATAGCAATCAGCCCCAGCATTTT. As protein: CASSIGYSNQPQHF.

This clone was detected only once. The rearrangement links TRBV7-9 to TRBJ1-2; 7 nucleotides align to TRBD1. This CDR3 has 14 residues. Germline CDR1 is SEHNR and CDR2 is FQNEAQ (reference sequence). V was clipped by 5 bases and J by 6 bases; unmatched bases: 9. The CDR3 DNA reads TGTGCCAGCAGCGCGATCGACAGGGAGCATGGCTACACCTTC. Translation gives CASSAIDREHGYTF. Looking up the rest from reference TRBV7-9 and TRBJ1-2 gives the full variable domain: DTGVSQNPRHKITKRGQNVTFRCDPISEHNRLYWYRQTLGQGPEFLTYFQNEAQLEKSRLLSDRFSAERPKGSFSTLEIQRTEQGDSAMYLCASSAIDREHGYTFGSGTRLTVV.

As DNA, the CDR3 is TGTGCCAGCAGCCAAGATGGGAATACGCAGTATTTT. Translating gives CASSQDGNTQYF. V is TRBV4-2 and J is TRBJ2-3; D remains ambiguous. Germline V CDR1 and CDR2: LGHNA, YNFKEQ. The CDR3 contains 12 residues. V lost 0 bases and J 7 bases, leaving 5 bases between the germline ends.

This chain uses TRBV4-2 with TRBJ1-1, with a possible D match to TRBD1 (6 bases). The CDR3 has 13 amino acids. The germline V and J ends were trimmed by 5 bases and 8 bases, with 15 bases remaining between them. CDR1 is LGHNA and CDR2 is YNFKEQ in the germline V gene. The CDR3, as DNA: TGTGCCAGCAGCTTAGGGGGGGCCGACGAAGCTTTCTTT. Amino acids: CASSLGGADEAFF.

V and J are TRBV4-1 and TRBJ1-1; D uncertain. Germline V gives CDR1 MGHRA, CDR2 YSYEKL. The CDR3 runs 15 residues. The V end was cut by 0 bases, the J end by 5 bases, with 13 bases between. The CDR3 DNA reads as TGCGCCAGCAGCCAAGATGAAGGGATTGGGACTGAAGCTTTCTTT. Translating gives CASSQDEGIGTEAFF.

The chain joins TRBV6-5 to TRBJ2-5; 11 bases fit TRBD1. Losses at the gene ends were 4 bases for V and 5 bases for J; bases not matched to a gene: 6. Looked up from germline, CDR1 is MNHEY and CDR2 is SVGAGI. The CDR3 has 15 amino acids. The CDR3 is CASSSGQGVSETQYF. CDR3 DNA: TGTGCCAGCAGTTCGGGACAGGGGGTTTCGGAGACCCAGTACTTC.

The chain uses TRBV4-2 and TRBJ2-7, with 14 nucleotides matching TRBD2. J gave up 3 bases and V 5 bases, and 6 bases lay outside the gene matches. Germline CDR1 is LGHNA and CDR2 is YNFKEQ. CDR3 length: 16 amino acids. The CDR3 bases are TGTGCCAGCAGCGGGACTAGCGGGGGCCAGGGCTACGAGCAGTACTTC. This gives the protein CASSGTSGGQGYEQYF.

A few counts support this clone. This rearrangement joins TRBV4-3 to TRBJ2-2, with TRBD2 as a possible D gene (7 bases). The V gene's germline CDR1 is LGHNA and CDR2 YSLEER. This CDR3 spans 16 amino acids. The V gene lost 4 bases and the J gene lost 6 bases, with 18 bases spanning the gap. The CDR3 sequence is CASSLDRRGGAGELFF. CDR3 sequence (DNA): TGCGCCAGCAGCCTAGACAGGAGGGGGGGCGCCGGGGAGCTGTTTTTT.